The clone carrying this TCR beta chain has more than one count but fewer than ten. Molecular barcoding with unique molecular identifiers was used for the TCRbeta library. From the PCR reads, TCRdb called clonotypes with MiXCR, one entry per CDR3 protein. Of fewer than 400,000 distinct CDR3 sequences listed, about a fifth were seen once; the top ten hold approximately 3.8%. Germline lookup yields CDR1 MDHEN and CDR2 SYDVKM. The CDR3 contains 14 residues. The ends lost 6 bases at V and 7 bases at J; junction bases unmatched: 7. The data were taken from a study of T-cell reconstitution after alpha-beta-depleted transplantation in children.

This sequence was found in a human donor who donated a stem cell graft to a child with acute myeloid leukemia. This material consisted of PBMCs from the stem cell graft donor, taken from the stem cell graft. The chain joins TRBV28 to TRBJ2-7, with 12 bases lining up with TRBD2. DNA for the CDR3: TGTGCCAGCAGCCTCACTAGCGGGAGGCAAGAGCAGTACTTC. Translation gives CASSLTSGRQEQYF.